This T cell receptor (beta chain) emerged from a study of blood T cell repertoires in COVID-19. For the study at large: Sites across the United States, Italy and Spain contributed samples from acute and convalescent COVID-19. The cDNA or gDNA used as material had been derived from T cells, B-cell-depleted T cells, or PBMCs.

In the authors' workflow: Reference gene primer amplification gave nucleated cell count estimates. Clones were sequenced by immunoSEQ multiplex PCR, and TCRdb holds only the in-frame ones, with some missing. V and J calls and clone size are those listed in that table; D and trimming were worked out from the DNA. In the table there are about 62,000 clones, roughly 90% of which are singletons. There are 11 residues in the CDR3. Trimming stripped 5 bases from V and 8 bases from J, with 7 bases between. Germline assignment: CDR1 SGHAT and CDR2 FQNNGV. The specimen sequenced was peripheral blood. The TCR was taken from a woman aged 60-75 years with acute or convalescent COVID-19. V is TRBV11-2 and J is TRBJ1-3; D unresolved. CDR3 sequence (DNA): TGTGCCAGCAGCCGCGAGGACACCATATATTTT. Translating it yields CASSREDTIYF.